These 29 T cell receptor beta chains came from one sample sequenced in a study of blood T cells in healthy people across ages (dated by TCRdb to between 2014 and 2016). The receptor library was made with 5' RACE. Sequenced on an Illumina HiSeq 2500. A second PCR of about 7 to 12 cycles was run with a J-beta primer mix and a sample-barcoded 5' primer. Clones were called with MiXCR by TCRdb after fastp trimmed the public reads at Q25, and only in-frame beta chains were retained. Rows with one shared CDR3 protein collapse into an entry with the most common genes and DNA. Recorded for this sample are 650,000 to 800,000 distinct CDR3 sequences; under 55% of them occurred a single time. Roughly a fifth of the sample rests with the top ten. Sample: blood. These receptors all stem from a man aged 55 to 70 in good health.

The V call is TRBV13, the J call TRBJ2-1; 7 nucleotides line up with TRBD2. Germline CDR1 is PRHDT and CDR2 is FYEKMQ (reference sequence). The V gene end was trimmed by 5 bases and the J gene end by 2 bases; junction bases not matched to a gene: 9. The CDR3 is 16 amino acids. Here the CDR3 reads CASSIATGTTYNEQFF. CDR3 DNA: TGTGCCAGCAGCATAGCCACCGGGACTACCTACAATGAGCAGTTCTTC.

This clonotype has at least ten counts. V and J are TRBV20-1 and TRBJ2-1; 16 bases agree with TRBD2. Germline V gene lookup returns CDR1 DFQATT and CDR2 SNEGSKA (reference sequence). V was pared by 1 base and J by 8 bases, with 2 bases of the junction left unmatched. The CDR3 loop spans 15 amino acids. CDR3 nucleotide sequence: TGCAGTGCTAGAGTAGGGACTAGCGGGGGGGATGAGCAGTTCTTC. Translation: CSARVGTSGGDEQFF.

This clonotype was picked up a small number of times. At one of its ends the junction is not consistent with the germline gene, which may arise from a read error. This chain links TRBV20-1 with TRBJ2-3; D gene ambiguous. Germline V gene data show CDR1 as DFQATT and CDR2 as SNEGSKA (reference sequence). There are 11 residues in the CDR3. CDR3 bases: TGCAGTGCTGGAGAGCTGGATACGCAGTATTTT. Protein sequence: CSAGELDTQYF.

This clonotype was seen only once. CDR3 loop: CASSYLLRYGYTF. The CDR3 coding sequence is TGTGCCAGCAGTTATCTGTTGAGATATGGCTACACCTTC. This chain uses TRBV6-5 with TRBJ1-2; D gene unclear. The CDR3 contains 13 residues. Germline V CDR1 and CDR2: MNHEY, SVGAGI. Trimming took 3 bases from V and 5 from J, leaving 10 bases between them.

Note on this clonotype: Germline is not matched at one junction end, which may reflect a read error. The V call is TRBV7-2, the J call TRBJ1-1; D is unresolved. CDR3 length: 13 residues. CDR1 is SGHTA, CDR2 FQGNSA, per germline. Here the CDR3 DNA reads TGTGTCAGCAGCTCATGGGATAACACTGAAGCTTTCTTT. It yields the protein CVSSSWDNTEAFF.

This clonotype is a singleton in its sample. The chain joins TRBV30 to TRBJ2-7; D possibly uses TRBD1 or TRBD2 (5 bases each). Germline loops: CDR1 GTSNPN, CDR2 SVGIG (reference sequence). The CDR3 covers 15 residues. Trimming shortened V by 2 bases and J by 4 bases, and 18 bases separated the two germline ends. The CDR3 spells CAWSRGPPSPYEQYF. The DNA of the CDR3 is TGTGCCTGGAGTCGGGGACCCCCCTCACCTTACGAGCAGTACTTC.

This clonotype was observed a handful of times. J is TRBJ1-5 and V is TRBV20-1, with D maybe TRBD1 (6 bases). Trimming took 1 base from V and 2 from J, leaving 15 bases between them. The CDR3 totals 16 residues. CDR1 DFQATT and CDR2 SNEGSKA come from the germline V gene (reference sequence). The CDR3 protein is CSARATGRGGNQPQHF. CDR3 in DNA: TGCAGTGCTAGAGCTACAGGGAGGGGCGGCAATCAGCCCCAGCATTTT.

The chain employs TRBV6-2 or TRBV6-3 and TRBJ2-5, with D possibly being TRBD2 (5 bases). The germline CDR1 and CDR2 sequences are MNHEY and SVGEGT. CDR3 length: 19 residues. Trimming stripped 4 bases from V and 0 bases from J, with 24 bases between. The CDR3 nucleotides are TGTGCCAGCAGTTCAAATACGAGAGTTCGGGGTGATTACCAAGAGACCCAGTACTTC. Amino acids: CASSSNTRVRGDYQETQYF.

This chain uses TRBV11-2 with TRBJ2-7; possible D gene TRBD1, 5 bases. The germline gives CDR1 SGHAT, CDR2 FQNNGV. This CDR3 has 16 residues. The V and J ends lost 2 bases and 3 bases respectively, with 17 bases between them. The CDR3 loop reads CASSLQGRQGHYEQYF. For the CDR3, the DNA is TGTGCCAGCAGCTTACAAGGGCGCCAGGGTCACTACGAGCAGTACTTC.

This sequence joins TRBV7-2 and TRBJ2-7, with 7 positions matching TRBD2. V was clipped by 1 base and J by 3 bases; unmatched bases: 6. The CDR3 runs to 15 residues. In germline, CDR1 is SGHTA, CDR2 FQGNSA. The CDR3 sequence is CASSLGPGGSYEQYF. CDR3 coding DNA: TGTGCCAGCAGCTTAGGCCCGGGGGGAAGCTACGAGCAGTACTTC.

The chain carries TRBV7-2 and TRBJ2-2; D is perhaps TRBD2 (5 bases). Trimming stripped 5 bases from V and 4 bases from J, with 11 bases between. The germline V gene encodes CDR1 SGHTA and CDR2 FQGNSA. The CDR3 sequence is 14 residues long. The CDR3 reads CASSPDYLTGELFF. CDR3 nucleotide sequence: TGTGCCAGCAGCCCCGACTACCTCACCGGGGAGCTGTTTTTT.

The CDR3 sequence is CASRKAGGGEAFF. In DNA form, the CDR3 reads TGTGCCAGCCGAAAAGCCGGAGGGGGGGAAGCTTTCTTT. The chain combines TRBV25-1 with TRBJ1-1; tentatively, D is TRBD1 (6 bases). V was shortened by 8 bases and J by 8 bases, with 18 bases between the two germline ends. The CDR3 extends over 13 amino acids. Germline V gene sequence: CDR1 MGHDK, CDR2 SYGVNS.

The CDR3 DNA reads as TGTGCCAGCAGCAGGGACTCGTACCAAGAGACCCAGTACTTC. It is translated as CASSRDSYQETQYF. The rearrangement links TRBV7-2 to TRBJ2-5, with D perhaps matching TRBD2 (6 bases). From germline, CDR1 is SGHTA and CDR2 FQGNSA. V lost 5 bases to trimming and J lost 0 bases, with 10 bases between them. The CDR3 is 14 residues long.

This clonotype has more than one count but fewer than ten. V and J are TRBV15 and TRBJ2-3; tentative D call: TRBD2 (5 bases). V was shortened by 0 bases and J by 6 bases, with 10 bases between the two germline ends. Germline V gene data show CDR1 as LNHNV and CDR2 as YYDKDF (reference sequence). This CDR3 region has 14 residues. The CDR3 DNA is TGTGCCACCAGCAGAGAGATAGAGCGGGATACGCAGTATTTT. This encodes CATSREIERDTQYF.

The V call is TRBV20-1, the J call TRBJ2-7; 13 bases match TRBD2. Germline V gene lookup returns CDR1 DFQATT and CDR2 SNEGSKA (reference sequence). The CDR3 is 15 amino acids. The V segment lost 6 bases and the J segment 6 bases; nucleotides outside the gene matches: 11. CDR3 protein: CSARGTSGARCEQYF. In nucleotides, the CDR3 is TGCAGTGCCAGGGGGACTAGCGGGGCCCGTTGCGAGCAGTACTTC.

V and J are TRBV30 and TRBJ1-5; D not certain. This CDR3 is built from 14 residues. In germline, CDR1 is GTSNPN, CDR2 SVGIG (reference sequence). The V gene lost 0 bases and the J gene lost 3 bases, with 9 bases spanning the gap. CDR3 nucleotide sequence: TGTGCCTGGAGTGTACACCGTAACAATCAGCCCCAGCATTTT. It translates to CAWSVHRNNQPQHF.

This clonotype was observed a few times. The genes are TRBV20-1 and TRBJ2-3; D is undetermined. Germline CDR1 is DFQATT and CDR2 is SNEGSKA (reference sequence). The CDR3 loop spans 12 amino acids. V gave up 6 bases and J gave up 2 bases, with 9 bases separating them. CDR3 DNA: TGCAGTGCGAAGGGCTTCACAGATACGCAGTATTTT. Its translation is CSAKGFTDTQYF.

CDR3 bases: TGTGCTAGTGGTCTTGGTAACTACGAGCAGTACTTC. Residues: CASGLGNYEQYF. This chain joins TRBV12-5 and TRBJ2-7; D is unclear. The CDR3 runs to 12 residues. CDR1 and CDR2 from the germline V gene are LGHNT and FRNRAP. Trimming took off 5 bases at V and 3 bases at J, with 8 bases between the two ends.

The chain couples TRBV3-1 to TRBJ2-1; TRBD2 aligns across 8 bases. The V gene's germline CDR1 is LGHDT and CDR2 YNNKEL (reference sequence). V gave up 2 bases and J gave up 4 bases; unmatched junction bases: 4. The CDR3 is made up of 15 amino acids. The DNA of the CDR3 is TGTGCCAGCAGCCAAACTAGCGGAATATACAATGAGCAGTTCTTC. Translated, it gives CASSQTSGIYNEQFF.

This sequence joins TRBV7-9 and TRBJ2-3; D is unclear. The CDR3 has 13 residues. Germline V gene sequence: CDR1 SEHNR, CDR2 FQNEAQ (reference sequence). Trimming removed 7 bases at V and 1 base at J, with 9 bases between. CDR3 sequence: CASKDAGTDTQYF. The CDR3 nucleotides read TGTGCCAGCAAGGATGCCGGCACAGATACGCAGTATTTT.

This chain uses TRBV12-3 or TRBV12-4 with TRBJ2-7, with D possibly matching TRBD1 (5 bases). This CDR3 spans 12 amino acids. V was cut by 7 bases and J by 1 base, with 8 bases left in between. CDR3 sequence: CASTPGSYEQYF. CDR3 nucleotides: TGTGCCAGCACCCCAGGGTCCTACGAGCAGTACTTC.

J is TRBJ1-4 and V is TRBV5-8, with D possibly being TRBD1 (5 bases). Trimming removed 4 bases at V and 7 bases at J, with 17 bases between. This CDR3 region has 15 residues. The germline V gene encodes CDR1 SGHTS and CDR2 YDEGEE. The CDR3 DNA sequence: TGTGCCAGCAGCCCTTGGGCAGGGAAGGGTGAAAAACTGTTTTTT. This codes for CASSPWAGKGEKLFF.

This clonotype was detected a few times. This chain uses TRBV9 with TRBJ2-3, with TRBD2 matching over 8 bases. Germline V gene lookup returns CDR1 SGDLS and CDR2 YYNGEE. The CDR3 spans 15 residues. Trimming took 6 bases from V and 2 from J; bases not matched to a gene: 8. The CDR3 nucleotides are TGTGCCAGCACTCGAACTAGCGGTTACACAGATACGCAGTATTTT. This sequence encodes CASTRTSGYTDTQYF. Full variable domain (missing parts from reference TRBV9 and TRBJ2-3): DSGVTQTPKHLITATGQRVTLRCSPRSGDLSVYWYQQSLDQGLQFLIQYYNGEERAKGNILERFSAQQFPDLHSELNLSSLELGDSALYFCASTRTSGYTDTQYFGPGTRLTVL.

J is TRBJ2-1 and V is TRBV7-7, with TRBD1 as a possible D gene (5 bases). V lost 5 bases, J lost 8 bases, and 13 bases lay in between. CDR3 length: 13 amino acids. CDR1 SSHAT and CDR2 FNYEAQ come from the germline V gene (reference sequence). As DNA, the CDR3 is TGTGCCAGCAGCCATGATTGGGGCGATGAGCAGTTCTTC. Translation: CASSHDWGDEQFF.

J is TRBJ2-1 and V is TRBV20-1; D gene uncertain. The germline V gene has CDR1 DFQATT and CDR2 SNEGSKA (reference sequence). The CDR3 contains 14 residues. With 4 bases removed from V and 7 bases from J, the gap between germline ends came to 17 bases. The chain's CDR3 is CSAIILSSPNEQFF. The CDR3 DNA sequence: TGCAGTGCTATTATATTATCGTCCCCTAATGAGCAGTTCTTC.

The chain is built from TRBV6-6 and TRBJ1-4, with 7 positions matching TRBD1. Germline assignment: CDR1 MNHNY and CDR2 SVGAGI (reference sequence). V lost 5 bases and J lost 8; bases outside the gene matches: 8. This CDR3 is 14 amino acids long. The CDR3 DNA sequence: TGTGCCAGCAGTCGTGACAGGGTCGACGAAAAACTGTTTTTT. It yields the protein CASSRDRVDEKLFF.

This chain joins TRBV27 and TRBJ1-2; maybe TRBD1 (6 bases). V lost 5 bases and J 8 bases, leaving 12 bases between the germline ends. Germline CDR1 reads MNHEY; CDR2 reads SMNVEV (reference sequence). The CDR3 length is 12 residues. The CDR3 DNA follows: TGTGCCAGCAGTCACAGGGATGGCGGCTACACCTTC. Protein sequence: CASSHRDGGYTF.

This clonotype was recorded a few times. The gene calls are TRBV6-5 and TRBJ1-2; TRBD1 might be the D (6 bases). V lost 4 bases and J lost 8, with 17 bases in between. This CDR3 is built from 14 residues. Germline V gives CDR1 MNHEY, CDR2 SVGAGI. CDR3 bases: TGTGCCAGCAGTTCCCCCCAGGGGAAGCGCGGCTACACCTTC. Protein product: CASSSPQGKRGYTF.

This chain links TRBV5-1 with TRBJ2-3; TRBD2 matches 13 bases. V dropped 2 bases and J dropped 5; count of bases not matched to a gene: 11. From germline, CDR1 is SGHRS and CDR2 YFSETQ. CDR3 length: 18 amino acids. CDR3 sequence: CASSLGTSGTPWEDTQYF. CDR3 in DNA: TGCGCCAGCAGCTTAGGGACTAGCGGGACCCCCTGGGAAGATACGCAGTATTTT.